This T cell receptor beta chain was retrieved from a study of blood T cell repertoires in COVID-19. Study details: Researchers got acute and convalescent COVID-19 samples from the United States, Italy and Spain. PBMCs, B-cell-depleted T cells, or T cells were the source of the cDNA or gDNA that made up the material.

Original handling: Reference gene primer amplification gave estimated nucleated cell counts. Assay: immunoSEQ multiplex PCR; the TCRdb copy retains only in-frame clones and omits some. V and J calls and clone size are copied from that table; D and trimming were computed from the DNA. Here the sample spans about 160,000 clones, about 90% being singletons. The CDR3 spans 13 residues. The ends were cut back, 7 bases at V and 7 bases at J, with 14 bases in the middle. The chain carries TRBV12-3 or TRBV12-4 and TRBJ1-5; D is possibly TRBD1 (6 bases). The source is a woman aged 55-69 years with active or convalescent COVID-19. Sequencing was done on a sample of peripheral blood. For the CDR3, the DNA is TGTGCCAGCACCTCGGGGGGCCCGCAGCCCCAGCATTTT. Its protein is CASTSGGPQPQHF.